One sample yielded the 16 T cell receptor beta chains listed below, sequenced in a study of T cells in Graves' hyperthyroidism and ophthalmopathy. RNA transcripts served as the template for amplifying TCR beta CDR3 regions. First-round RT-PCR targeting the TCR CDR3 was performed with the HTBI primer set. From the multiplex PCR reads, TCRdb called clonotypes with MiXCR, one entry per CDR3 protein. Altogether about 560,000 distinct CDR3 sequences are present, about a sixth being singletons, with the ten largest covering 15% to 20%. Source material: blood. Receptor source: a woman between 18 and 29 years old with Graves' hyperthyroidism.

This clonotype was picked up many times. This chain links TRBV2 with TRBJ2-7; 12 bases align to TRBD2. Per the germline V gene, CDR1 is SNHLY and CDR2 is FYNNEI. The V and J ends lost 6 bases and 8 bases, in that order; junction bases with no gene match: 5. The CDR3 consists of 13 residues. In nucleotides, the CDR3 is TGTGCCAGCAGAGGACTAGCGGGATTCAAGCAGTACTTC. It specifies CASRGLAGFKQYF. Together with reference TRBV2 and TRBJ2-7, the CDR3 gives the full variable domain: EPEVTQTPSHQVTQMGQEVILRCVPISNHLYFYWYRQILGQKVEFLVSFYNNEISEKSEIFDDQFSVERPDGSNFTLKIRSTKLEDSAMYFCASRGLAGFKQYFGPGTRLTVT.

There are many counts of this clonotype. V gene TRBV19 combines with J gene TRBJ1-2; D may be TRBD1 (5 bases). This CDR3 is built from 15 residues. The V gene lost 5 bases and the J gene lost 5 bases, with 18 bases spanning the gap. Per germline, CDR1 LNHDA and CDR2 SQIVND (reference sequence). The CDR3 here is CASSHRQWNFYGYTF. CDR3 DNA sequence: TGTGCCAGTAGTCACCGACAGTGGAACTTTTATGGCTACACCTTC.

CDR3: CASSLDARNTEAFF. The CDR3 nucleotides are TGTGCCAGCAGCTTAGACGCCAGGAACACTGAAGCTTTCTTT. The chain joins TRBV7-9 to TRBJ1-1, with D uncertain. CDR1 is SEHNR, CDR2 FQNEAQ, per germline (reference sequence). The CDR3 is made up of 14 amino acids. Trimming shortened V by 1 base and J by 1 base, and 7 bases separated the two germline ends.

Many counts were recorded for this clonotype. V gene TRBV10-3 combines with J gene TRBJ1-2; D perhaps matches TRBD1 (6 bases). The CDR3 totals 15 residues. Germline CDR1 and CDR2: ENHRY and SYGVKD. The V and J ends lost 3 bases and 4 bases respectively, with 15 bases between them. The CDR3 DNA is TGTGCCATCAGTGAAGAAGGGGGGCGTAGCTATGGCTACACCTTC. This codes for CAISEEGGRSYGYTF.

Details on this clonotype: Being one base from a much bigger clone, this may be a read error. V usage is TRBV2 and J usage is TRBJ1-4; D gene ambiguous. The CDR3 runs 13 residues. Germline V lookup: CDR1 SNHLY, CDR2 FYNNEI. The CDR3 is CGNRATTNEKLFF. CDR3 DNA sequence: TGTGGCAACAGAGCCACAACTAATGAAAAACTGTTTTTT. The full variable domain, in which reference TRBV2 and TRBJ1-4 provide the parts outside the CDR3, is EPEVTQTPSHQVTQMGQEVILRCVPISNHLYFYWYRQILGQKVEFLVSFYNNEISEKSEIFDDQFSVERPDGSNFTLKIRSTKLEDSAMYFCGNRATTNEKLFFGSGTQLSVL.

In this sample, this clonotype turned up many times. The chain is built from TRBV20-1 and TRBJ1-1; D remains ambiguous. Germline-derived CDR1 and CDR2 are DFQATT and SNEGSKA (reference sequence). The CDR3 is 12 amino acids. V was pared by 5 bases and J by 4 bases, with 11 bases between. The CDR3 DNA follows: TGCAGTGCTGGGGTCAGGCCCACTGAAGCTTTCTTT. It codes for CSAGVRPTEAFF.

This sequence joins TRBV7-8 and TRBJ2-4; TRBD2 matches 9 bases. Per germline, CDR1 SGHVS and CDR2 FQNEAQ. V lost 2 bases to trimming and J lost 3 bases; unmatched junction nucleotides: 5. The CDR3 consists of 16 residues. The CDR3 bases are TGTGCCAGCAGCTTACTAGCGGGATTTAGCAAAAACATTCAGTACTTC. As protein: CASSLLAGFSKNIQYF.

The table lists this clonotype with many counts. The V call is TRBV12-3 or TRBV12-4, the J call TRBJ2-7, with 9 bases lining up with TRBD1. CDR3 length: 16 amino acids. The junction had 14 bases not matched to a gene; V was cut back by 6 bases and J by 5 bases. CDR3 sequence (DNA): TGTGCCAGCAGCCCCCTTGCCGGACAGGGGCTTCACGAGCAGTACTTC. It translates to CASSPLAGQGLHEQYF.

V is TRBV27 and J is TRBJ2-3, with 10 bases identical to TRBD2. After removal of 3 bases from V and 4 bases from J, the junction contained 7 bases not matched to a gene. CDR3 length: 16 amino acids. Germline-derived CDR1 and CDR2 are MNHEY and SMNVEV (reference sequence). The DNA for the CDR3 is TGTGCCAGCAGTTTGGTTAGCGGGAGGTTTGCAGATACGCAGTATTTT. It translates to CASSLVSGRFADTQYF.

The chain recombines TRBV29-1 with TRBJ1-1; D is ambiguous. CDR1 is SQVTM and CDR2 is ANQGSEA in the germline V gene. The CDR3 contains 11 residues. V lost 6 bases and J lost 5, with 10 bases in between. This CDR3 is CSVRQATEAFF. The CDR3 nucleotides read TGCAGCGTACGCCAGGCTACTGAAGCTTTCTTT.

In its sample, this clonotype was seen many times. A much larger clone differs from this one at a single base, so this may be a read error. The chain couples TRBV2 to TRBJ2-7, with D perhaps given as TRBD1 or TRBD2 (5 bases each). Germline values: CDR1 SNHLY, CDR2 FYNNEI. CDR3 length: 15 amino acids. Here the CDR3 reads CVSSPDRRDLYEQYF. The DNA of the CDR3 is TGTGTCAGCAGTCCAGACCGCCGGGACCTTTACGAGCAGTACTTC.

This clonotype was detected ten times or more. The chain has TRBV12-3 or TRBV12-4 and TRBJ2-7; D may be TRBD1 (7 bases). With 1 base removed from V and 4 bases from J, the gap between germline ends came to 11 bases. The CDR3 loop spans 14 amino acids. For the CDR3, the DNA is TGTGCCAGCAGTTTAGAACAGGGGAGGTACGAGCAGTACTTC. This sequence encodes CASSLEQGRYEQYF.

This clonotype was counted at least ten times. This chain uses TRBV2 with TRBJ1-1, with D possibly matching TRBD1 (5 bases). There are 18 residues in the CDR3. V gave up 0 bases and J gave up 0 bases, with 17 bases separating them. The germline CDR1 and CDR2 sequences are SNHLY and FYNNEI. The CDR3 DNA is TGTGCCAGCAGTGAAGCGCATGAGGGGCGGGGGATGAACACTGAAGCTTTCTTT. Residues: CASSEAHEGRGMNTEAFF. Filled out from reference TRBV2 and TRBJ1-1, the complete variable domain reads EPEVTQTPSHQVTQMGQEVILRCVPISNHLYFYWYRQILGQKVEFLVSFYNNEISEKSEIFDDQFSVERPDGSNFTLKIRSTKLEDSAMYFCASSEAHEGRGMNTEAFFGQGTRLTVV.

This clonotype was picked up many times. The chain employs TRBV11-2 and TRBJ2-1; D is perhaps TRBD1 (5 bases). With 0 bases removed from V and 12 bases from J, the gap between germline ends came to 6 bases. CDR1 is SGHAT and CDR2 is FQNNGV in the germline V gene. This CDR3 spans 11 amino acids. The DNA of the CDR3 is TGTGCCAGCAGCTTAGATCAGGGGCAGTTCTTC. Translating gives CASSLDQGQFF.

This clonotype was seen repeatedly, ten times or more. The chain combines TRBV4-3 with TRBJ2-5; perhaps TRBD1 as D (5 bases). Looked up from germline, CDR1 is LGHNA and CDR2 is YSLEER. The CDR3 runs to 19 residues. Trimming shortened V by 0 bases and J by 4 bases, and 24 bases separated the two germline ends. CDR3: CASSQEGRGSRLGGETQYF. In nucleotides, the CDR3 is TGCGCCAGCAGCCAAGAGGGGCGCGGCAGCCGGTTGGGTGGAGAGACCCAGTACTTC.

The chain joins TRBV5-8 to TRBJ2-5; D not certain. V gave up 3 bases and J gave up 1 base, with 16 bases separating them. Germline assignment: CDR1 SGHTS and CDR2 YDEGEE. The length of the CDR3 is 16 residues. CDR3 nucleotides: TGTGCCAGCAGCTCCGTGGGCAGCCCCATCCAAGAGACCCAGTACTTC. Translated, it gives CASSSVGSPIQETQYF.